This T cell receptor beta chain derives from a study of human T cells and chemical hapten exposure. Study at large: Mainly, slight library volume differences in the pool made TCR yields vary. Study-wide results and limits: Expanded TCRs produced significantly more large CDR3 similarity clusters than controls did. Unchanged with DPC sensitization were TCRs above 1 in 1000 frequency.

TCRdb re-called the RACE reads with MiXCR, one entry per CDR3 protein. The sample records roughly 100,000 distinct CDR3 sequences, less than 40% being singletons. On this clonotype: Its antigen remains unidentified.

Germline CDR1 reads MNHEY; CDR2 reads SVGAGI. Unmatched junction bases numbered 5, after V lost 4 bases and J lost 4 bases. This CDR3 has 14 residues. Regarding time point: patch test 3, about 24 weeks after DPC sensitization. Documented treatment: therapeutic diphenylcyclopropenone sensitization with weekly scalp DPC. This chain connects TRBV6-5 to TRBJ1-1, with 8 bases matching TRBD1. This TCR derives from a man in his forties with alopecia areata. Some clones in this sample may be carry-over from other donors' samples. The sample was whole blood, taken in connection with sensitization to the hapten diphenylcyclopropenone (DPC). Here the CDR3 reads CASSSTGVITEAFF. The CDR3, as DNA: TGTGCCAGCAGTTCGACAGGGGTAATCACTGAAGCTTTCTTT.